This T cell receptor (beta chain) came from a study of blood T cell repertoires in COVID-19. Whole-study context: PBMCs, B-cell-depleted T cells, or T cells provided the cDNA or gDNA that made up the material.

Original analysis: Estimation of nucleated cell counts relied on the amplification of reference gene primers. This table comes from immunoSEQ multiplex PCR, and its TCRdb copy is limited to in-frame clones, with some not included. V and J calls and clone size follow that table, whereas D and trimming were derived from the DNA. The sample lists 150,000 to 200,000 clones; around 89% were seen once. V was shortened by 7 bases and J by 5 bases, with 17 bases between the two germline ends. The CDR3 contains 14 residues. The germline gives CDR1 MNHEY, CDR2 SMNVEV (reference sequence). The receptor's source is a man aged 50 or older with acute or convalescent COVID-19. The material sequenced was peripheral blood. The chain employs TRBV27 and TRBJ1-1; D is uncertain. The CDR3 coding sequence is TGTGCCAGCACTTCCCCCACGCGGGGTACTGAAGCTTTCTTT. Its protein is CASTSPTRGTEAFF.